These 26 T cell receptor beta chains came from one sample sequenced in a study of blood T cells in healthy people across ages. A second roughly 6 to 11 cycle PCR used barcoded and J-beta primers. One entry per CDR3 protein results from TCRdb running MiXCR on the 5' RACE reads. The sample yields roughly 800,000 distinct CDR3 sequences, about 37% seen once. The specimen was blood. These receptors all come from a man between 18 and 29 years old in good health.

The chain is built from TRBV6-6 and TRBJ2-7; TRBD1 might be the D (5 bases). CDR3 size: 13 residues. Deletions cut 6 bases from V and 4 bases from J, with 13 bases between. Per germline, CDR1 MNHNY and CDR2 SVGAGI (reference sequence). CDR3 loop: CASSQTAPYEQYF. The CDR3 nucleotides read TGTGCCAGCAGCCAGACAGCTCCTTACGAGCAGTACTTC.

In its sample, this clonotype was seen a few times. The chain is built from TRBV29-1 and TRBJ2-2, with D tentatively TRBD2 (6 bases). Per germline, CDR1 SQVTM and CDR2 ANQGSEA. The CDR3 is 17 residues long. Trimming pared 1 base from V and 4 bases from J, leaving 19 bases between. The CDR3 DNA reads as TGCAGCGTTGAAGGTTTTTGGGGGGTCGAGGGCACCGGGGAGCTGTTTTTT. Amino acid sequence: CSVEGFWGVEGTGELFF.

The chain links TRBV6-2 or TRBV6-3 to TRBJ2-2; unclear D gene. V was shortened by 2 bases and J by 5 bases, with 6 bases between the two germline ends. Germline V gene data show CDR1 as MNHEY and CDR2 as SVGEGT. The CDR3 loop spans 13 amino acids. The CDR3 DNA follows: TGTGCCAGCAGTTACAGAGAAACCGGGGAGCTGTTTTTT. Translation: CASSYRETGELFF.

The chain couples TRBV20-1 to TRBJ2-5, with TRBD1 identical over 8 bases. The CDR3 extends over 12 amino acids. The V gene's germline CDR1 is DFQATT and CDR2 SNEGSKA (reference sequence). With V trimmed by 5 bases and J by 5 bases, 4 bases remained unmatched. CDR3 sequence: CSAGRTGETQYF. Written as DNA, the CDR3 is TGCAGTGCTGGAAGGACAGGGGAGACCCAGTACTTC.

This clonotype turned up a few times. The V call is TRBV5-4, the J call TRBJ2-1; D is uncertain. Per germline, CDR1 SGHNT and CDR2 YYREEE (reference sequence). The CDR3 has 13 residues. CDR3: CVSSSHQNNEQFF. CDR3 nucleotides: TGTGTCAGTAGCTCGCATCAGAACAATGAGCAGTTCTTC.

The rearrangement uses TRBV20-1 and TRBJ2-3, with D unresolved. CDR3 length equals 16 residues. The germline gives CDR1 DFQATT, CDR2 SNEGSKA (reference sequence). The germline V and J ends were trimmed by 6 bases and 2 bases, with 21 bases remaining between them. In DNA, the CDR3 is TGCAGTGCCACCGGAAACAGAGAACTATACACAGATACGCAGTATTTT. It specifies CSATGNRELYTDTQYF.

This clonotype showed up just a few times. This sequence joins TRBV12-3 or TRBV12-4 and TRBJ2-4; possibly TRBD2 for D (6 bases). V was cut by 5 bases and J by 2 bases, with 25 bases left in between. This CDR3 spans 19 amino acids. The CDR3 nucleotides read TGTGCCAGCAGTCGTTCCGCCGGGGCTCCCCGGGACTCCAAAAACATTCAGTACTTC. Translation gives CASSRSAGAPRDSKNIQYF.

The chain combines TRBV5-1 with TRBJ2-2, with TRBD2 matching 7 bases. The ends lost 6 bases at V and 5 bases at J; junction bases unmatched: 10. Germline V gives CDR1 SGHRS, CDR2 YFSETQ. This CDR3 has 15 residues. The CDR3 DNA sequence: TGCGCCAGCACCTCAACGGGGGGAAAAACCGGGGAGCTGTTTTTT. Translating gives CASTSTGGKTGELFF.

This rearrangement joins TRBV7-9 to TRBJ2-2; TRBD2 agrees at 12 bases. CDR1 is SEHNR and CDR2 is FQNEAQ in the germline V gene (reference sequence). The CDR3 is 16 residues long. After removal of 6 bases from V and 4 bases from J, the junction contained 6 bases not matched to a gene. The CDR3 DNA reads as TGTGCCAGCAGACCGACTAGCGGGAGCCCCACCGGGGAGCTGTTTTTT. Translating it yields CASRPTSGSPTGELFF. The variable domain in full, completed from reference TRBV7-9 and TRBJ2-2, reads DTGVSQNPRHKITKRGQNVTFRCDPISEHNRLYWYRQTLGQGPEFLTYFQNEAQLEKSRLLSDRFSAERPKGSFSTLEIQRTEQGDSAMYLCASRPTSGSPTGELFFGEGSRLTVL.

The genes are TRBV4-1 and TRBJ2-3, with unresolved D. The CDR3 consists of 16 residues. V lost 0 bases, J lost 5 bases, and 15 bases lay in between. Germline V gives CDR1 MGHRA, CDR2 YSYEKL. CDR3 nucleotide sequence: TGCGCCAGCAGCCAAGAAGGCGGCGGTTCGGTAGATACGCAGTATTTT. The encoded protein is CASSQEGGGSVDTQYF.

As concerns this clonotype: Germline is not matched at one junction end, which may reflect a read error. The gene calls are TRBV20-1 and TRBJ1-2, with D perhaps TRBD1 (5 bases). The CDR3 has 16 residues. Germline CDR1 DFQATT, CDR2 SNEGSKA (reference sequence). The CDR3 here is CSAKQIGTESNYGNTF. CDR3 DNA sequence: TGCAGTGCCAAACAAATCGGGACGGAATCAAACTATGGCAACACCTTC.

The J gene is TRBJ2-3, the V gene TRBV7-9; 11 bases are shared with TRBD2. J was trimmed by 9 bases and V by 2 bases; bases with no gene match: 16. CDR3 length: 18 residues. Germline V gives CDR1 SEHNR, CDR2 FQNEAQ (reference sequence). The CDR3 spells CASSLPYRLAGPVRTQYF. CDR3 in DNA: TGTGCCAGCAGCTTACCCTACCGACTAGCGGGGCCCGTGAGGACGCAGTATTTT.

This clonotype has a count of ten or more. This rearrangement joins TRBV4-3 to TRBJ2-5; no definite D call. The CDR3 contains 12 residues. V was cut by 3 bases and J by 5 bases, with 7 bases left in between. Germline CDR1 is LGHNA and CDR2 is YSLEER. The CDR3 sequence is CASSQGEETQYF. CDR3 coding DNA: TGCGCCAGCAGCCAGGGCGAGGAGACCCAGTACTTC.

The V and J genes are TRBV4-2 and TRBJ1-1; 9 positions match TRBD1. CDR3 length equals 16 residues. CDR1 is LGHNA, CDR2 YNFKEQ, per germline. Trimming cost V 0 bases and J 4 bases; bases outside gene matches: 6. This chain's CDR3 is CASSQDPADRGTEAFF. The CDR3 DNA sequence: TGTGCCAGCAGCCAAGATCCCGCGGACAGGGGCACTGAAGCTTTCTTT.

This chain uses TRBV6-6 with TRBJ1-4; D is unresolved. Germline lookup yields CDR1 MNHNY and CDR2 SVGAGI (reference sequence). V was trimmed by 2 bases and J by 15 bases, leaving 13 bases between them. The CDR3 runs 12 residues. The CDR3 DNA sequence: TGTGCCAGCAGTTACAAGGCGGGAGGATTGTTTTTT. As protein: CASSYKAGGLFF.

This clonotype came up once. CDR3 nucleotide sequence: TGCAGTGCGGGGACTAGCGGTAACAATGAGCAGTTCTTC. This gives the protein CSAGTSGNNEQFF. The rearrangement joins TRBV20-1 to TRBJ2-1; TRBD2 agrees at 11 bases. The germline V gene encodes CDR1 DFQATT and CDR2 SNEGSKA (reference sequence). This CDR3 comprises 13 residues. J gave up 5 bases and V 6 bases, and 3 bases lay outside the gene matches.

The CDR3 loop is CASKGHGISSTDTQYF. CDR3 nucleotides: TGTGCCAGCAAGGGGCATGGTATTTCTAGCACAGATACGCAGTATTTT. The genes are TRBV6-2 or TRBV6-3 and TRBJ2-3; perhaps TRBD1 as D (5 bases). The V and J ends lost 7 bases and 0 bases respectively, with 17 bases between them. Per germline, CDR1 MNHEY and CDR2 SVGEGT. This CDR3 contains 16 residues.

The V gene is TRBV6-2 or TRBV6-3, the J gene TRBJ1-4, with no clear D. The germline gives CDR1 MNHEY, CDR2 SVGEGT. This CDR3 has 15 amino acids. The ends were cut back, 2 bases at V and 1 base at J, with 8 bases in the middle. CDR3 bases: TGTGCCAGCAGTTACCCCGCCGGAACTAATGAAAAACTGTTTTTT. Amino acid sequence: CASSYPAGTNEKLFF.

The chain is built from TRBV20-1 and TRBJ1-5, with D uncertain. From germline, CDR1 is DFQATT and CDR2 SNEGSKA (reference sequence). The CDR3 length is 14 residues. Trimming pared 3 bases from V and 3 bases from J, leaving 12 bases between. CDR3 in DNA: TGCAGTGCTAGTGGCGGGGTTAACAATCAGCCCCAGCATTTT. The encoded protein is CSASGGVNNQPQHF.

This rearrangement joins TRBV21-1 to TRBJ2-1; the table gives TRBD2 as D, unverified against the DNA. TRBV21-1 is described as a pseudogene. This CDR3 contains 17 residues. CDR3 loop: CASSKVGPGGAYNEQFF. The DNA for the CDR3 is TGTGCCAGCAGCAAAGTGGGGCCCGGGGGGGCTTACAATGAGCAGTTCTTC.

This clonotype appeared a single time. It may be a read error: a sequence one base away is much more abundant. The chain combines TRBV12-3 or TRBV12-4 with TRBJ2-1; D tentatively reads TRBD1 or TRBD2 (5 bases each). Trimming removed 4 bases from V and 13 bases from J, with 17 bases in between. CDR3 length equals 13 residues. The CDR3 protein is CASSYGTMETQFF. CDR3 bases: TGTGCCAGCAGTTATGGGACGATGGAGACCCAGTTCTTC.

This clonotype was counted only a few times. The chain joins TRBV6-6 to TRBJ1-2; no definite D call. The CDR3 consists of 15 residues. Trimming left V 2 bases short and J 7 bases short, with 17 bases between. Germline loops: CDR1 MNHNY, CDR2 SVGAGI (reference sequence). CDR3 sequence reads: CASSYRLSVGSGYTF. The CDR3 DNA is TGTGCCAGCAGTTACCGGCTTTCCGTGGGGAGTGGCTACACCTTC.

This clonotype came up a few times. V and J are TRBV7-9 and TRBJ2-5; unclear D gene. CDR3 length: 12 residues. The germline V gene has CDR1 SEHNR and CDR2 FQNEAQ (reference sequence). V was cut by 2 bases and J by 7 bases, with 8 bases left in between. In DNA, the CDR3 is TGTGCCAGCAGCTTATCAGCCGGGACCCAGTACTTC. Translated: CASSLSAGTQYF.

The chain uses TRBV20-1 and TRBJ2-5; 7 bases line up with TRBD1. The germline gives CDR1 DFQATT, CDR2 SNEGSKA (reference sequence). V gave up 7 bases and J gave up 11 bases; unmatched junction bases: 16. The length of the CDR3 is 13 residues. The CDR3 protein is CSVPRGRYNEQYF. DNA of the CDR3: TGCAGTGTTCCCAGGGGGAGATACAATGAGCAGTACTTC.

V usage is TRBV7-2 and J usage is TRBJ2-1, with 7 bases fitting TRBD2. Losses at the gene ends were 0 bases for V and 13 bases for J; bases not matched to a gene: 3. CDR3 length: 12 residues. CDR1 SGHTA and CDR2 FQGNSA come from the germline V gene. CDR3 coding DNA: TGTGCCAGCAGCTTAGCGGGAGGGGCTCAGTTCTTC. It codes for CASSLAGGAQFF.

V is TRBV20-1 and J is TRBJ2-7; possibly TRBD1 for D (6 bases). The CDR3 has 15 amino acids. Trimming stripped 0 bases from V and 7 bases from J, with 19 bases between. The V gene's germline CDR1 is DFQATT and CDR2 SNEGSKA (reference sequence). The CDR3 here is CSAREGGLGDNEQYF. CDR3 DNA sequence: TGCAGTGCTAGAGAGGGCGGGCTGGGGGACAATGAGCAGTACTTC.